This TCR beta chain emerged from a study of cytomegalovirus exposure and HLA in healthy donors. General study findings and limits: It was reportedly the case that the classifier diagnosed cytomegalovirus status with high specificity and sensitivity. Cytomegalovirus-associated status was assigned to some 180 TCR beta chains.

Germline V gives CDR1 MNHEY, CDR2 SMNVEV (reference sequence). The CDR3 is 14 residues long. The germline V and J ends were trimmed by 0 bases and 5 bases, with 11 bases remaining between them. This clone was picked up a small number of times. Its specificity is unknown. The data were produced by immunoSEQ multiplex PCR, yet TCRdb's version contains in-frame clones alone and is incomplete. The sample holds about 120,000 clones, 75% to 90% seen once. The rearrangement uses TRBV27 and TRBJ2-7, with D tentatively TRBD1 (6 bases). The sequence was obtained from a man between 18 and 35 years old in good health and CMV-seropositive. The specimen sequenced was PBMCs. In DNA, the CDR3 is TGTGCCAGCAGTTTATCAGGGACAAGGCACGAGCAGTACTTC. It yields the protein CASSLSGTRHEQYF.